The present T cell receptor (beta chain) was sequenced within a study of T cells in Graves' hyperthyroidism and ophthalmopathy (dated by TCRdb to the late 2010s). Broadly, across the study: Peripheral blood was collected at initial diagnosis, before any treatment. TCR V-J signatures able to tell the groups apart were searched for in a discovery cohort of 100 patients, of whom roughly 42 had Graves' ophthalmopathy and around 57 had stable Graves' hyperthyroidism. Prospective prediction of ophthalmopathy was tested in an independent validation cohort of 18 to 20 hyperthyroidism patients and some 17 patients who later progressed to ophthalmopathy. The 75 to 100 discovery patients were divided at random into training and test sets in a 7:3 ratio. The study also compared thyroid tissue and blood T-cell repertoires from more than 5 Graves' hyperthyroidism patients. Once sampling was done, hyperthyroidism patients were given methimazole at a starting dose of 30 mg daily, whereas ophthalmopathy patients were given high-dose intravenous methylprednisolone. According to the paper, TCR Vbeta CDR3 sequencing was carried out on over 130 peripheral blood samples, which came from some 41 ophthalmopathy, approximately 72 hyperthyroidism and roughly 17 progressor patients. The paper as a whole reports these results and caveats: In validation, progression to ophthalmopathy was predicted by the model with 70.59% sensitivity and 72% to 85% specificity, a median of around 6.5 months before onset. No statistical method was used to fix the sample size in advance, and group allocation was not hidden from the investigators. In cross-validation, a model built on a 13 V-J signature told ophthalmopathy apart from stable hyperthyroidism with roughly 87% sensitivity and 81% to 82% specificity, and in testing the same model reached 80%/75%. Blood samples also contained most of the expanded thyroid clonotypes (frequency above 0.001), which suggests that blood repertoires may reflect thyroid immune responses.

For this clonotype: Its antigen is currently not known. There are no base qualities to consult, and no much larger clone falls within one base.

Per the germline V gene (reference sequence), DFQATT is the CDR1 and SNEGSKA is the CDR2. V loses 5 bases of germline sequence and J loses 8 bases, and the interval between the two ends is 18 bases. From the cysteine through the phenylalanine, the CDR3 covers 13 amino acids. The DNA shown is the 39-base CDR3, in frame from base 1. In the ophthalmopathy patients, disease was moderately to severely active, with a Clinical Activity Score of 3 or more, a NOSPECS grade of 4 or more, and a duration of less than 3 months. The study excluded patients with uncontrolled infections, other autoimmune diseases, pregnancy or lactation. Clinical symptoms, serum thyroxine and TRAb, thyroid ultrasound, and orbital computed tomography formed the basis for the diagnoses. PBMCs were isolated from about 10 ml of fresh peripheral blood by Ficoll-Paque density gradient centrifugation. Total RNA was extracted using Trizol reagent, and RNA quality was assessed on an Agilent 2100 Bioanalyzer.

The TCR beta CDR3 regions were amplified from RNA transcripts. For the first round of RT-PCR on the TCR CDR3, the HTBI primer set was used together with the Qiagen OneStep RT-PCR kit. Libraries were constructed in a second round of multiplex PCR, after which size selection and purification were performed. The libraries were sequenced on an Illumina HiSeq2000 using paired-end 100 bp reads. On the study's bioinformatics: Raw data were processed with SOAPnuke, discarding reads with adapters, uncalled bases, mean Phred below 15, or no exact constant-primer or identifier match. COPE v1.2.5 was used to merge high-quality paired reads, and clonotypes were defined as unique nucleotide sequences. Clonotypes were aligned to IMGT TRBV, TRBD and TRBJ reference segments using MiTCR v1.1. Only V-J combinations with frequency above 0.0001, covering 99% to 99.2% of repertoires, were analysed. The TCS score was defined as the ratio of F50 (clonal expansion) to E x V (chaos), calculated using BLOSUM62-based TCRdist between CDR3 peptides within each V-J. Welch's t-statistics and random forest reduced 450 to 600 V-J features to about 13, which were used in a naive Bayes classifier (R e1071). In TCRdb, the public reads were trimmed at Q25 with fastp and aligned with MiXCR, with productive beta chains retained. For every CDR3 protein sequence, its rows merge into one entry that carries the most common genes and DNA. TCRdb, rather than the study authors, made the V and J calls. For this sample there are 450,000 to 600,000 distinct CDR3 sequences; about 20% appear just once. The ten largest clones represent approximately 50% of the sample.

Material: blood. The origin of this receptor is a man aged 40-49 years with Graves' ophthalmopathy. This sequence uses TRBV20-1 and TRBJ1-2; TRBD1 is perhaps the D gene, given 6 matching bases. Here is the DNA: TGCAGTGCTCGGGGGGCGGGGGCTCGGGGCTACACCTTC. This is translated as CSARGAGARGYTF.